Presented here are 22 T cell receptor beta chains from one specimen sequenced in a study of OX40 agonist ivuxolimab in advanced cancers. TCRdb's table, derived via immunoSEQ multiplex PCR, lists solely in-frame clones and lacks some. The repertoire holds about 17,000 clones, with about four fifths as singletons. Sequenced material: CD4+ or CD8+ T cells sorted from blood, taken in a trial of the OX40 agonist ivuxolimab. All receptors come from an adult with an advanced solid tumor such as melanoma, head and neck, liver or kidney cancer.

The chain employs TRBV4-1 and TRBJ1-6; 9 positions match TRBD1. CDR3 length equals 18 residues. Germline V lookup: CDR1 MGHRA, CDR2 YSYEKL. V lost 3 bases to trimming and J lost 10 bases; unmatched junction nucleotides: 16. The CDR3 here is CASSHLTGGQGLASPLHF. CDR3 DNA: TGCGCCAGCAGCCATCTCACTGGGGGACAGGGTTTGGCATCACCCCTCCACTTT.

The J gene is TRBJ2-3, the V gene TRBV9; D gene unclear. The CDR3 runs to 13 residues. Trimming cost V 0 bases and J 1 base, with 3 bases left between them. Germline CDR1 reads SGDLS; CDR2 reads YYNGEE. CDR3 in amino acids: CASSVGGTDTQYF. The CDR3 coding sequence is TGTGCCAGCAGCGTAGGGGGCACAGATACGCAGTATTTT.

The rearrangement joins TRBV11-2 to TRBJ2-7; 13 bases are shared with TRBD2. V dropped 5 bases and J dropped 4; count of bases not matched to a gene: 5. Germline CDR1 is SGHAT and CDR2 is FQNNGV. This CDR3 has 15 residues. The CDR3 DNA sequence: TGTGCCAGCAGCGATGGGACTAGCGGGACTTACGAGCAGTACTTC. Protein sequence: CASSDGTSGTYEQYF.

This chain connects TRBV7-9 to TRBJ2-5; tentatively, D is TRBD1 (6 bases). The DNA end favors TRBJ2-7, so the J call may be wrong. Germline V gene data show CDR1 as SEHNR and CDR2 as FQNEAQ (reference sequence). This CDR3 region has 14 residues. This CDR3 reads CASSTTGPPNEQYF. CDR3 nucleotides: TGTGCCAGCAGCACCACAGGGCCCCCCAACGAGCAGTACTTC.

In this sample, this clone turned up once. The chain employs TRBV7-9 and TRBJ2-7, with D possibly being TRBD2 (6 bases). Germline loops: CDR1 SEHNR, CDR2 FQNEAQ (reference sequence). The CDR3 contains 13 residues. V was cut by 5 bases and J by 2 bases, with 10 bases left in between. The CDR3 here is CASSTGTAYEQYF. The CDR3 DNA reads TGTGCCAGCAGCACCGGGACTGCCTACGAGCAGTACTTC.

V and J are TRBV18 and TRBJ2-1; D call uncertain. This CDR3 region has 13 residues. Germline-derived CDR1 and CDR2 are KGHSH and LQKENI. The V end was cut by 5 bases, the J end by 1 base, with 6 bases between. This CDR3 reads CASSRASYNEQFF. CDR3 sequence (DNA): TGTGCCAGCTCAAGAGCGTCCTACAATGAGCAGTTCTTC.

The rearrangement uses TRBV30 and TRBJ2-2, with D possibly matching TRBD1 (5 bases). Deletions cut 0 bases from V and 5 bases from J, with 7 bases between. Germline lookup yields CDR1 GTSNPN and CDR2 SVGIG (reference sequence). CDR3 length equals 13 residues. As DNA, the CDR3 is TGTGCCTGGAGTGTTTCAGGGACCGGGGAGCTGTTTTTT. Amino acids: CAWSVSGTGELFF.

The gene calls are TRBV9 and TRBJ2-7; 7 nucleotides line up with TRBD2. Trimming at V came to 4 bases and at J to 7 bases, leaving 8 bases not matched to a gene. CDR1 SGDLS and CDR2 YYNGEE come from the germline V gene. The CDR3 has 13 residues. CDR3 DNA sequence: TGTGCCAGCAGCAGGGAGGGAGCCTCTGAGCAGTACTTC. Protein: CASSREGASEQYF.

For the CDR3, the DNA is TGTGCCAGCAGTCCCGGGTACGATTCCTACAATGAGCAGTTCTTC. Translating it yields CASSPGYDSYNEQFF. The rearrangement joins TRBV28 to TRBJ2-1; no clear D. Trimming removed 5 bases at V and 1 base at J, with 12 bases between. The CDR3 is 15 amino acids. Looked up from germline, CDR1 is MDHEN and CDR2 is SYDVKM.

J is TRBJ2-5 and V is TRBV13, with TRBD2 matching over 9 bases. The V gene end was trimmed by 5 bases and the J gene end by 4 bases; junction bases not matched to a gene: 11. The CDR3 loop spans 16 amino acids. Germline V gives CDR1 PRHDT, CDR2 FYEKMQ (reference sequence). The chain's CDR3 is CASSGRLAEGGETQYF. CDR3 coding DNA: TGTGCCAGCAGCGGGAGACTAGCGGAGGGGGGAGAGACCCAGTACTTC. Drawing the rest from reference TRBV13 and TRBJ2-5, the complete variable domain is AAGVIQSPRHLIKEKRETATLKCYPIPRHDTVYWYQQGPGQDPQFLISFYEKMQSDKGSIPDRFSAQQFSDYHSELNMSSLELGDSALYFCASSGRLAEGGETQYFGPGTRLLVL.

The chain joins TRBV7-3 to TRBJ2-1; 8 positions agree with TRBD1. Trimming at V came to 5 bases and at J to 2 bases, leaving 5 bases not matched to a gene. CDR3 size: 15 residues. The V gene's germline CDR1 is SGHTA and CDR2 FQGTGA. The CDR3 sequence is CASSVGQGTYNEQFF. The CDR3 nucleotides are TGTGCCAGCAGCGTCGGACAGGGCACCTACAATGAGCAGTTCTTC.

The chain carries TRBV4-2 and TRBJ2-5, with 8 bases that match TRBD2. V lost 5 bases to trimming and J lost 2 bases; unmatched junction nucleotides: 10. The V gene's germline CDR1 is LGHNA and CDR2 YNFKEQ. This CDR3 spans 16 amino acids. Written as DNA, the CDR3 is TGTGCCAGCAGCTTTCACGCGTTAGCGGGACAAGAGACCCAGTACTTC. Protein: CASSFHALAGQETQYF.

The rearrangement links TRBV10-3 to TRBJ1-6; D unresolved. The length of the CDR3 is 15 residues. Germline V CDR1 and CDR2: ENHRY, SYGVKD. Trimming stripped 2 bases from V and 6 bases from J, with 11 bases between. The chain's CDR3 is CAISEVSWGNSPLHF. In DNA, the CDR3 is TGTGCCATCAGTGAGGTTTCCTGGGGTAATTCACCCCTCCACTTT.

The chain carries TRBV7-8 and TRBJ2-7, with D possibly matching TRBD1 (6 bases). CDR1 is SGHVS and CDR2 is FQNEAQ in the germline V gene. Between the trimmed V and J ends, which lost 5 bases and 0 bases, there was a span of 11 bases. This CDR3 is built from 14 residues. The CDR3 DNA sequence: TGTGCCAGCAGCCAGGGGTGGGACTCCTACGAGCAGTACTTC. The encoded protein is CASSQGWDSYEQYF.

This chain joins TRBV30 and TRBJ1-5; a possible D gene is TRBD1 (5 bases). The CDR3 spans 17 residues. V was cut by 1 base and J by 4 bases, with 20 bases left in between. Germline CDR1 and CDR2: GTSNPN and SVGIG (reference sequence). The CDR3 nucleotides read TGTGCCTGGAGTGCGAAAACAGGTAGCCCTGGGAATCAGCCCCAGCATTTT. This encodes CAWSAKTGSPGNQPQHF.

This clone was recorded only once. This chain joins TRBV9 and TRBJ1-5, with D perhaps TRBD1 (6 bases). The germline V and J ends were trimmed by 0 bases and 3 bases, with 10 bases remaining between them. The CDR3 spans 15 residues. The germline V gene encodes CDR1 SGDLS and CDR2 YYNGEE. This chain's CDR3 is CASSVDGGNNQPQHF. CDR3 DNA sequence: TGTGCCAGCAGCGTAGATGGGGGCAACAATCAGCCCCAGCATTTT.

This chain uses TRBV27 with TRBJ2-7; D ambiguous. V lost 1 base, J lost 0 bases, and 7 bases lay in between. CDR1 is MNHEY and CDR2 is SMNVEV in the germline V gene (reference sequence). The CDR3 consists of 14 residues. The CDR3, as DNA: TGTGCCAGCAGTTTATGGGAAAGCTCCTACGAGCAGTACTTC. Its protein product is CASSLWESSYEQYF.

This rearrangement joins TRBV7-9 to TRBJ2-7; D not certain. The germline V gene encodes CDR1 SEHNR and CDR2 FQNEAQ (reference sequence). V dropped 5 bases and J dropped 3 bases, with 17 bases sitting between them. CDR3 length: 15 residues. In DNA, the CDR3 is TGTGCCAGCAGCCTCGGCCGCCCTCTAGTCTACGAGCAGTACTTC. It translates to CASSLGRPLVYEQYF.

This chain uses TRBV5-4 with TRBJ2-1; tentative D call: TRBD1 (6 bases). Trimming cost V 5 bases and J 6 bases, with 18 bases left between them. In germline, CDR1 is SGHNT, CDR2 YYREEE (reference sequence). This CDR3 is 15 amino acids long. Here the CDR3 reads CASRGSGGRGNEQFF. The DNA of the CDR3 is TGTGCCAGCAGGGGGAGTGGAGGCAGGGGCAATGAGCAGTTCTTC.

This clone was found once. The chain is built from TRBV7-9 and TRBJ2-1; 9 nucleotides agree with TRBD2. With 3 bases clipped from V and 7 bases from J, the junction kept 7 bases outside the gene matches. The CDR3 is made up of 15 amino acids. CDR1 is SEHNR and CDR2 is FQNEAQ in the germline V gene (reference sequence). This CDR3 is CASSFVAGEGNEQFF. Written as DNA, the CDR3 is TGTGCCAGCAGCTTTGTAGCGGGAGAGGGAAATGAGCAGTTCTTC.

The chain employs TRBV4-3 and TRBJ1-2; D remains unclear. This CDR3 contains 11 residues. Trimming left V 3 bases short and J 12 bases short, with 11 bases between. CDR1 and CDR2 (germline): LGHNA, YSLEER. The CDR3 sequence: CASSHSGNHTF. CDR3 bases: TGCGCCAGCAGCCATAGTGGGAATCACACCTTC.

Remarks on this clone: The germline gene is not matched at one end of the junction; a read error may be the cause. The V gene is TRBV11-3, the J gene TRBJ2-7; 10 bases map to TRBD2. This CDR3 is built from 12 residues. Germline values: CDR1 SGHNT, CDR2 YENEEA. This chain's CDR3 is CASSLDLAGGTF. As DNA, the CDR3 is TGTGCCAGCAGCTTAGATTTAGCGGGAGGTACCTTC.